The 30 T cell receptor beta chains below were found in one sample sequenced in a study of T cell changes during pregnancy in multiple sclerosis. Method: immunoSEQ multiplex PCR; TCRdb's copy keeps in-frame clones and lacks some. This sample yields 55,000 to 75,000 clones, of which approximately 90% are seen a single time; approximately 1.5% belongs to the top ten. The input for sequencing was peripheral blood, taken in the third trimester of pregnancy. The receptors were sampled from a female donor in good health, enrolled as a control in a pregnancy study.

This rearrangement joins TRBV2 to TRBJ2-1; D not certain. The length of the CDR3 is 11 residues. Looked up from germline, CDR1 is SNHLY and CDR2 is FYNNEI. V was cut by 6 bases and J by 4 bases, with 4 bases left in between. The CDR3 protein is CASSSYNEQFF. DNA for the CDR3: TGTGCCAGCAGCTCTTACAATGAGCAGTTCTTC.

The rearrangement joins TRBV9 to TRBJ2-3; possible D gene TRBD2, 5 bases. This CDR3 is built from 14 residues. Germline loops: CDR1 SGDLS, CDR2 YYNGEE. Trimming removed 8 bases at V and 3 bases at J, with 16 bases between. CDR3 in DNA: TGTGCCAGTGCCCGGGCGGGTGGGACAGATACGCAGTATTTT. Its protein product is CASARAGGTDTQYF.

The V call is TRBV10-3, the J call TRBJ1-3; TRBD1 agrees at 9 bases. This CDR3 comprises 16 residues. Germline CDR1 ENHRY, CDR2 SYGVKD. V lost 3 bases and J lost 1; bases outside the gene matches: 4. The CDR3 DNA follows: TGTGCCATCAGTGAACCGGGACAGGGTTCTGGAAACACCATATATTTT. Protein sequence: CAISEPGQGSGNTIYF.

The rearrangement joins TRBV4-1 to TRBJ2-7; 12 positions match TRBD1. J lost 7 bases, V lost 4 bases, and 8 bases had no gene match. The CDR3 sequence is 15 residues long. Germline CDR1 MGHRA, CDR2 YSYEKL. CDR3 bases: TGCGCCAGCAGCCCCCGGGACAGGGGGCTTTGGGAGCAGTACTTC. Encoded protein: CASSPRDRGLWEQYF.

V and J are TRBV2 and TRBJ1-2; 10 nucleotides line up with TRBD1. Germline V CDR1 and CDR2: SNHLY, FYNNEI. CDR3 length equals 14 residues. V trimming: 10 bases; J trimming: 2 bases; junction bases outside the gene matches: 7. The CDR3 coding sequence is TGTGCCAACCCTAAGGACAGGGGGAACTATGGCTACACCTTC. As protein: CANPKDRGNYGYTF.

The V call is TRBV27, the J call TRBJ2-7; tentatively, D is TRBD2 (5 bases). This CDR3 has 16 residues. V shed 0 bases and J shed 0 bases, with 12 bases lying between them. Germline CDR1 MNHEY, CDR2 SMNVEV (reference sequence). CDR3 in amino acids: CASSLSVFSGSYEQYF. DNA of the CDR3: TGTGCCAGCAGTTTATCAGTGTTCAGCGGCTCCTACGAGCAGTACTTC.

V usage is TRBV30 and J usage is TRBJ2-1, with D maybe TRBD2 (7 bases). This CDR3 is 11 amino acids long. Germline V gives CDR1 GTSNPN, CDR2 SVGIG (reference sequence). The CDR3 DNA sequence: TGTGCAAGGAGGGGGGGCAATGAGCAGTTCTTC. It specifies CARRGGNEQFF. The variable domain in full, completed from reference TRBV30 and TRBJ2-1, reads SQTIHQWPATLVQPVGSPLSLECTVEGTSNPNLYWYRQAAGRGLQLLFYSVGIGQISSEVPQNLSASRPQDRQFILSSKKLLLSDSGFYLCARRGGNEQFFGPGTRLTVL.

The CDR3 reads CASGGGYLDPASGNTIYF. CDR3 bases: TGTGCCAGCGGAGGGGGCTACCTCGATCCCGCCTCTGGAAACACCATATATTTT. This chain joins TRBV28 and TRBJ1-3, with 7 nucleotides matching TRBD1. V lost 8 bases, J lost 0 bases, and 16 bases stayed unmatched. Germline lookup yields CDR1 MDHEN and CDR2 SYDVKM. The CDR3 is 18 amino acids.

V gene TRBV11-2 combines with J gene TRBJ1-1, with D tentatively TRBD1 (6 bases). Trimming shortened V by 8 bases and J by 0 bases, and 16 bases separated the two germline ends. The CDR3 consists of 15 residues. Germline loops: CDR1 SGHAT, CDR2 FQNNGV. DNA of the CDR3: TGTGCCAGCCGAAGGCCAGGGGTGGTGAACACTGAAGCTTTCTTT. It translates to CASRRPGVVNTEAFF.

The CDR3 loop reads CASSRLGDEAFF. The CDR3 DNA follows: TGTGCCAGCTCACGCCTAGGGGATGAAGCTTTCTTT. V gene TRBV18 combines with J gene TRBJ1-1; D perhaps matches TRBD1 (5 bases). With 4 bases removed from V and 7 bases from J, the gap between germline ends came to 10 bases. Germline lookup yields CDR1 KGHSH and CDR2 LQKENI. CDR3 length: 12 residues. Looking up the rest from reference TRBV18 and TRBJ1-1 gives the full variable domain: NAGVMQNPRHLVRRRGQEARLRCSPMKGHSHVYWYRQLPEEGLKFMVYLQKENIIDESGMPKERFSAEFPKEGPSILRIQQVVRGDSAAYFCASSRLGDEAFFGQGTRLTVV.

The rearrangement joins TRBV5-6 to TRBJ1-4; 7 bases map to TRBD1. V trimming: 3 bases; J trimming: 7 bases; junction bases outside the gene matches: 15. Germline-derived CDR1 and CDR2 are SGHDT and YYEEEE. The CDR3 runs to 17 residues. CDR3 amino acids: CASSSVGHRGPFEKLFF. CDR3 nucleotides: TGTGCCAGCAGCTCGGTCGGACACAGGGGCCCCTTTGAAAAACTGTTTTTT.

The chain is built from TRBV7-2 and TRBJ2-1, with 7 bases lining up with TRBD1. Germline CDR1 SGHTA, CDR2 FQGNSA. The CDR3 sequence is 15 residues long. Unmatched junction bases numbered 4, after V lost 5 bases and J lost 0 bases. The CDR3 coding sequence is TGTGCCAGCAGCCTCGGACAGGTCTCCTACAATGAGCAGTTCTTC. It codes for CASSLGQVSYNEQFF.

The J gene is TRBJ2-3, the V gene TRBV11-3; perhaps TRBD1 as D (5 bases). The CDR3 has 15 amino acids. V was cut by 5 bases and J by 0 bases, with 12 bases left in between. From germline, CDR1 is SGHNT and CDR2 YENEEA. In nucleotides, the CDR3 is TGTGCCAGCAGCCCCCAGGGCGGCAGCACAGATACGCAGTATTTT. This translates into CASSPQGGSTDTQYF.

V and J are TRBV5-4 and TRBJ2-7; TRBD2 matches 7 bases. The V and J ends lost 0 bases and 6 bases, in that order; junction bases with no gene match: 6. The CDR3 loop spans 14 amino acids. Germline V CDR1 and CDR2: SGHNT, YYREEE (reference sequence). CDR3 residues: CASSLDVGGSEQYF. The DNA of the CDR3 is TGTGCCAGCAGCTTGGATGTGGGGGGGAGCGAGCAGTACTTC. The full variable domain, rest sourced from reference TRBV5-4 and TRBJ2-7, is ETGVTQSPTHLIKTRGQQVTLRCSSQSGHNTVSWYQQALGQGPQFIFQYYREEENGRGNFPPRFSGLQFPNYSSELNVNALELDDSALYLCASSLDVGGSEQYFGPGTRLTVT.

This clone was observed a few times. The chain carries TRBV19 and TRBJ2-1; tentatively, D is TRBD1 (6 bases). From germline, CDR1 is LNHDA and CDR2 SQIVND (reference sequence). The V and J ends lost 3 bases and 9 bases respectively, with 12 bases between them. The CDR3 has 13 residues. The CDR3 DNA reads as TGTGCCAGTAGTATGGCAGGGGTGGGTGAGCAGTTCTTC. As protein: CASSMAGVGEQFF.

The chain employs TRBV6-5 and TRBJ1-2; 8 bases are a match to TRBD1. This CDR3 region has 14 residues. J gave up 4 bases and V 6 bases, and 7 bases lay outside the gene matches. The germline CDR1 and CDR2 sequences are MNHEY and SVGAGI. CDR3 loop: CASRLGQGPYGYTF. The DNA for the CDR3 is TGTGCCAGCAGGCTAGGACAGGGCCCCTATGGCTACACCTTC.

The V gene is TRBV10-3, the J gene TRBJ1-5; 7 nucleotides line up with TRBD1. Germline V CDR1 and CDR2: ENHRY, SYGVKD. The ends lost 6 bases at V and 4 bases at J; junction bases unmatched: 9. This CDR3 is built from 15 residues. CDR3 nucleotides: TGTGCCATCAGCCCCCAGGGGGGCGTGAATCAGCCCCAGCATTTT. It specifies CAISPQGGVNQPQHF.

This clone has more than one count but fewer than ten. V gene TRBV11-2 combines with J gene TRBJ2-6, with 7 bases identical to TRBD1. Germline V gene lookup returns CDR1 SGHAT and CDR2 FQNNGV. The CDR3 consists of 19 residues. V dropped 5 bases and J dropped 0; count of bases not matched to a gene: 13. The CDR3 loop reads CASSQLNRDSYSGANVLTF. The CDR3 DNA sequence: TGTGCCAGCAGCCAACTGAACCGGGACAGTTACTCTGGGGCCAACGTCCTGACTTTC.

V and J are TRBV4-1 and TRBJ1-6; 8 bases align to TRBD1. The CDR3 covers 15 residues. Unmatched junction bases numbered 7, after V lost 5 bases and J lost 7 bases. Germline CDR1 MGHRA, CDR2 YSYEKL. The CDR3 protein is CASSARQGRNSPLHF. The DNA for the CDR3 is TGCGCCAGCAGCGCCCGACAGGGGCGGAATTCACCCCTCCACTTT.

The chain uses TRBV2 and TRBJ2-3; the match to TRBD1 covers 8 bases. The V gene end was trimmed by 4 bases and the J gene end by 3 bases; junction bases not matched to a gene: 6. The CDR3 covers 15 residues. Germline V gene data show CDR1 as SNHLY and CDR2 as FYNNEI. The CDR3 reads CASSGQQGGTDTQYF. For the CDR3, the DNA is TGTGCCAGCAGTGGACAACAGGGGGGTACAGATACGCAGTATTTT.

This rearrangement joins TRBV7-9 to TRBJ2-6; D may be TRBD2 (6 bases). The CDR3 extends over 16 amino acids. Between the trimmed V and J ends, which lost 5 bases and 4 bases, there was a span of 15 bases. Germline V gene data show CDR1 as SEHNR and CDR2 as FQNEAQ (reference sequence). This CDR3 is CASSPSGLGGANVLTF. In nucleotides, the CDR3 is TGTGCCAGCAGCCCCAGCGGGCTAGGCGGGGCCAACGTCCTGACTTTC.

CDR3 protein: CASSQEPGTSGTDTQYF. For the CDR3, the DNA is TGCGCCAGCAGCCAAGAGCCTGGGACTAGCGGCACAGATACGCAGTATTTT. The chain recombines TRBV4-3 with TRBJ2-3; 10 bases are shared with TRBD2. Per germline, CDR1 LGHNA and CDR2 YSLEER. The V gene end was trimmed by 0 bases and the J gene end by 1 base; junction bases not matched to a gene: 4. The CDR3 is made up of 17 amino acids.

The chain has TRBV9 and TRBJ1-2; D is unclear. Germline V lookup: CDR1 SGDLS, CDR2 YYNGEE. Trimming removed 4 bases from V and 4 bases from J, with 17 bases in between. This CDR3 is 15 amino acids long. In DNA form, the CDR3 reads TGTGCCAGCAGCCCGTTTGAGGGCGCAGTCTATGGCTACACCTTC. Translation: CASSPFEGAVYGYTF.

The CDR3 reads CATHPTSPGQGEKLFF. The CDR3 DNA is TGTGCCACCCATCCTACCAGCCCGGGTCAGGGGGAAAAACTGTTTTTT. The rearrangement joins TRBV27 to TRBJ1-4; D possibly corresponds to TRBD1 (6 bases). This CDR3 has 16 residues. CDR1 is MNHEY, CDR2 SMNVEV, per germline (reference sequence). V shed 10 bases and J shed 8 bases, with 26 bases lying between them.

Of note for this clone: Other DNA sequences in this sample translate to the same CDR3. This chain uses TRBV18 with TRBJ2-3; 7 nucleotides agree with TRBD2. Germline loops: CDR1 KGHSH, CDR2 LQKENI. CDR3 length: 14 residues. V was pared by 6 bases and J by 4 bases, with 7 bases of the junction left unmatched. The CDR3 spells CASSPTSSADTQYF. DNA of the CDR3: TGTGCCAGCTCGCCGACTAGCTCCGCAGATACGCAGTATTTT.

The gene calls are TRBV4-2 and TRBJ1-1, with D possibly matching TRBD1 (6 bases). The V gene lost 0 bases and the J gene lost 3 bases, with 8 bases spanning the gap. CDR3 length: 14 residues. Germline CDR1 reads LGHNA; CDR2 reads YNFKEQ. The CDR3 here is CASSQEGAYTEAFF. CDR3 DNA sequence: TGTGCCAGCAGCCAAGAGGGGGCTTACACTGAAGCTTTCTTT.

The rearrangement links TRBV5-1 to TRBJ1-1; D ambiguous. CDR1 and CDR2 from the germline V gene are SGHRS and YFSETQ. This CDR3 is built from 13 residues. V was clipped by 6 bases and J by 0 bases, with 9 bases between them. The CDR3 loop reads CASTEPLNTEAFF. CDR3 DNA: TGCGCCAGCACTGAGCCTTTGAACACTGAAGCTTTCTTT.

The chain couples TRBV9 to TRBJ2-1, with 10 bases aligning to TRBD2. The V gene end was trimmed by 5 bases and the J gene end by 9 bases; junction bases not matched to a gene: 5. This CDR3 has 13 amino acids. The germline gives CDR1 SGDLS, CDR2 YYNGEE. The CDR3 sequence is CASSWTSGSEQFF. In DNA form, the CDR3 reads TGTGCCAGCAGTTGGACTAGCGGAAGTGAGCAGTTCTTC.

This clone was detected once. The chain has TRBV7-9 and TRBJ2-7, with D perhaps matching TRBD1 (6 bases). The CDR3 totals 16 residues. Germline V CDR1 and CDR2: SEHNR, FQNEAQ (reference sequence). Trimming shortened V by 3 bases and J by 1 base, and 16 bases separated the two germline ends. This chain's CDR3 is CASSFRSRTVSYEQYF. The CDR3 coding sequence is TGTGCCAGCAGCTTTCGTTCTCGGACAGTTTCCTACGAGCAGTACTTC.

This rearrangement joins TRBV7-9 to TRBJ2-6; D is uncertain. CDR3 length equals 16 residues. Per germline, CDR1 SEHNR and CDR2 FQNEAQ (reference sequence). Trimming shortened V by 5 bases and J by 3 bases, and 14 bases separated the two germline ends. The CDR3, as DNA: TGTGCCAGCAGCCATTCGCGGTCGGGTGGGGCCAACGTCCTGACTTTC. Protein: CASSHSRSGGANVLTF.